This T cell receptor beta chain is from a study of blood T cell repertoires in COVID-19. The V end lost 6 bases, the J end lost 3 bases, and 13 bases lay between the germline ends. The germline CDR1 and CDR2 sequences are MNHEY and SVGAGI. This CDR3 spans 14 amino acids. Here immunoSEQ multiplex PCR was the method, and the copy in TCRdb shows in-frame clones only, minus some. Here the sample spans tens of thousands of clones, approximately 88% being singletons. The sequence came from a man aged 40-50 years with COVID-19, enrolled during active disease. Sequencing was done on a sample of peripheral blood. V gene TRBV6-5 combines with J gene TRBJ2-3, with D possibly being TRBD2 (7 bases). This CDR3 is CASRTGGGTDTQYF. Here the CDR3 DNA reads TGTGCCAGCAGGACGGGGGGCGGGACAGATACGCAGTATTTT.